This TCR beta chain was identified during a study of T-cell reconstitution after alpha-beta-depleted transplantation in children. In germline, CDR1 is DFQATT, CDR2 SNEGSKA (reference sequence). CDR3 size: 15 residues. After removal of 5 bases from V and 0 bases from J, the junction contained 9 bases not matched to a gene. Preparation of the TCRbeta library was carried out with unique molecular identifiers. TCRdb recomputed calls from the PCR reads with MiXCR, one row per CDR3 protein. The sample yields some 350,000 distinct CDR3 sequences, approximately 10% seen once. This chain uses TRBV20-1 with TRBJ2-7; 8 bases align to TRBD2. The sequence was collected from a human donor who donated a stem cell graft to a child with acute lymphoblastic leukemia. The source was PBMCs from the stem cell graft donor, collected from the stem cell graft. In DNA, the CDR3 is TGCAGTGCTGCTCCCGGGAGGGCCCGCTCCTACGAGCAGTACTTC. Its protein is CSAAPGRARSYEQYF.